The entry below describes one T cell receptor (beta chain). The data were obtained in a study of blood T cell repertoires in COVID-19. About the study: Two negative PCRs, clearance, or symptom resolution were required of recovered Cohort 3 donors. PBMCs, B-cell-depleted T cells, or T cells were the source of the cDNA or gDNA that made up the material. COVID-19 samples from acute and convalescent phases originated in the United States, Italy and Spain.

Measured with immunoSEQ multiplex PCR; TCRdb has only the in-frame clones, and not every one. This sample has hundreds of thousands of clones, with roughly 91% found just once. The V end was cut by 2 bases, the J end by 2 bases, with 9 bases between. The CDR3 spans 14 residues. CDR1 SNHLY and CDR2 FYNNEI come from the germline V gene. All enrollees were about 18 to 95 years old and from 24 US areas. This chain joins TRBV2 and TRBJ2-5; the D gene is possibly TRBD1 (5 bases). The receptor's source is a woman aged 55-69 years in a cohort exposed to, infected with or recovered from COVID-19 (not recorded which). Sequencing used PBMCs or T cells enriched from blood (not recorded which). CDR3 sequence: CASSERQGQETQYF. The CDR3 nucleotides read TGTGCCAGCAGTGAAAGGCAGGGACAAGAGACCCAGTACTTC.